Listed below are T cell receptor beta chains from one sample, sequenced in a study of blood T cell repertoires in COVID-19. Using immunoSEQ multiplex PCR, the repertoire was profiled, and TCRdb retains in-frame clones only, with some absent. Counted here are about 51,000 clones, less than 90% occurring once; the ten biggest clones make up 1% to 1.5%. The material sequenced was peripheral blood. These TCRs come from a man aged 55 to 70 with acute or convalescent COVID-19. Each CDR3 is given with its conserved first and last residue. D genes are given only for firm matches. The size entry is marked missing in some rows and otherwise reads once, few, many or a size class.

D | J | size | V | DNA | CDR3
TRBD1 | TRBJ2-3 | - | TRBV7-9 | TGTGCCAGCAGCTTAGCACGCGGACAGGGGCACACAGATACGCAGTATTTT | CASSLARGQGHTDTQYF
TRBD1 | TRBJ2-1 | - | TRBV7-8 | TGTGCCAGCAGCTTAGGGGCCAGGGGGCCCTACAATGAGCAGTTCTTC | CASSLGARGPYNEQFF
TRBD1 | TRBJ2-7 | - | TRBV10-1 | TGCGCCAGCAGTGGGACAGGGGGCGCTGAGCAGTACTTC | CASSGTGGAEQYF
TRBD1 | TRBJ2-7 | once | TRBV19 | TGTGCCAGTAGCACCTACGGGACAGGGGCCTACGAGCAGTACTTC | CASSTYGTGAYEQYF
- | TRBJ1-4 | - | TRBV4-1 | TGCGCCAGCAGCCAAGTTGATCTACAGGAAAAACTGTTTTTT | CASSQVDLQEKLFF
TRBD1 | TRBJ1-5 | - | TRBV27 | TGTGCCAGCAGTTTTTACGGACAGGGGCGTCTGAGTCAGCCCCAGCATTTT | CASSFYGQGRLSQPQHF
- | TRBJ1-5 | - | TRBV6-5 | TGTGCCAGCAGCCTACCTAATCAGCCCCAGCATTTT | CASSLPNQPQHF
- | TRBJ2-2 | few | TRBV7-3 | TGTGCCAGCAGCCGGGGACAAGCGGTCCTCACCGGGGAGCTGTTTTTT | CASSRGQAVLTGELFF
- | TRBJ2-1 | - | TRBV7-3 | TGTGCCAGCAGCTGGGCCAGGGGATCCTACAATGAGCAGTTCTTC | CASSWARGSYNEQFF
TRBD2 | TRBJ2-1 | - | TRBV24-1 | TGTGCCACCAGTGGGAGCGGGAGGGCCGCCAATGAGCAGTTCTTC | CATSGSGRAANEQFF
- | TRBJ2-2 | - | TRBV21-1 | TGTGCCAGCAACCAACCCCGGACTAGCGGGAGTGTGGTCTCCGGGGAGCTGTTTTTT | CASNQPRTSGSVVSGELFF
- | TRBJ1-1 | - | TRBV3-1/TRBV3-2 | TGTGCCAGCAGCCAATCGGTGAACACTGAAGCTTTCTTT | CASSQSVNTEAFF
- | TRBJ1-2 | - | TRBV5-1 | TGCGCCAGCAGCTTGGAGCCAGGCTATGGCTACACCTTC | CASSLEPGYGYTF
TRBD2 | TRBJ2-1 | - | TRBV5-4 | TGTGCCAGCAGCCCAATAGCGGGAGGGGATAACAATGAGCAGTTCTTC | CASSPIAGGDNNEQFF
TRBD2 | TRBJ2-3 | - | TRBV5-1 | TGCGCCAGCAGCTTGTTGGCTAGCGGGGCTAGCACAGATACGCAGTATTTT | CASSLLASGASTDTQYF
TRBD2 | TRBJ2-5 | - | TRBV7-9 | TGTGCCAGCAGCTTAAACAGCGGGGGTGGAGAGACCCAGTACTTC | CASSLNSGGGETQYF
TRBD1 | TRBJ1-1 | - | TRBV14 | TGTGCCAGCAGCCGACAGGGGGGATGGAACACTGAAGCTTTCTTT | CASSRQGGWNTEAFF